This paragraph covers one TCR beta chain sequence. TCRdb's copy holds only in-frame clones and misses some; the assay was immunoSEQ multiplex PCR. In the table there are 200,000 to 250,000 clones, roughly 94% of which are singletons. There are 13 residues in the CDR3. V was trimmed by 4 bases and J by 4 bases, leaving 10 bases between them. This specimen comes from a study of control samples from healthy donors and cancer patients. This sequence joins TRBV12-3 or TRBV12-4 and TRBJ1-2, with D perhaps matching TRBD1 (6 bases). The clonotype was recovered from a man aged 45-65 years in good health. Sequences were obtained from blood. The CDR3 coding sequence is TGTGCCAGCAGTTCGACAGGCCGCTATGGCTACACCTTC. Encoded protein: CASSSTGRYGYTF.